The T cell receptor (beta chain) under discussion was sequenced for a study of CXCR3-negative and CXCR3-positive naive CD8 T cells. Points from the study as a whole: CXCR3-positive naive cells had TRB CDR3s that were more hydrophobic than CXCR3-negative naive cells had. TCR strength was inferred from TRB CDR3 properties, while surface CD5 was comparable between naive subsets.

All TRB cDNA libraries came from 5' RACE performed with UMI labels. TCRdb re-analyzed the 5' RACE reads; it lists each CDR3 protein once, without DNA. The table lists 150,000 or so distinct CDR3 sequences. There are 14 residues in the CDR3. The germline CDR1 and CDR2 sequences are LNHDA and SQIVND (reference sequence). As to this clonotype: Antigen unknown.

The source of this sequence is a human donor in good health. Some clones in this sample may be carry-over from other donors' samples. The sample consisted of naive CXCR3+ CD8+ T cells from blood. The sample's subset: CD45RO-CCR7+CD27+CD95- naive CD8+ T cells expressing CXCR3 (TNR3+). The chain links TRBV19 to TRBJ2-7; TCRdb outputs TRBD1, but without DNA this stays unchecked. This chain's CDR3 is CASSQGQMAYEQYF.